This T cell receptor beta chain was sequenced in a study of monozygotic twins with inflammatory bowel disease. Study results and limitations: Fewer clonotypes were shared with others by IBD patients than by healthy twins, especially with disease activity.

One entry per CDR3 protein, without DNA, is what TCRdb gives after re-calling the 5' RACE reads. The sample table includes approximately 330,000 distinct CDR3 sequences. With regard to this clonotype: Its antigen is unknown.

This CDR3 has 17 residues. In germline, CDR1 is LGHDT, CDR2 YNNKEL (reference sequence). What was sequenced was blood. The gene calls are TRBV3-1 and TRBJ1-4. This clonotype originated in a human donor with ulcerative colitis or Crohn's disease, or a healthy co-twin of an affected twin (not recorded which). The CDR3 here is CASSQGPGTSGSEKLFF.